Below are 6 T cell receptor beta chains sequenced from a single sample in a study of cytomegalovirus exposure and HLA in healthy donors. PCR primers comprised 60 Vbeta and 13 Jbeta primers. Method: immunoSEQ multiplex PCR; TCRdb's copy keeps in-frame clones and lacks some. The data show roughly 130,000 clones, with more than 60% seen just once and roughly 2% held by the top ten. Source material: PBMCs. The receptors stem from a woman aged 40 to 50 in good health and CMV-seropositive.

This clone came up a few times. The J gene is TRBJ2-3, the V gene TRBV15, with 11 nucleotides matching TRBD2. Germline V gene data show CDR1 as LNHNV and CDR2 as YYDKDF (reference sequence). The CDR3 loop spans 16 amino acids. The V and J ends lost 0 bases and 6 bases, in that order; junction bases with no gene match: 5. This chain's CDR3 is CATSRDTSGGFDTQYF. CDR3 nucleotides: TGTGCCACCAGCAGAGATACTAGCGGGGGTTTCGATACGCAGTATTTT.

The J gene is TRBJ1-2, the V gene TRBV6-1; D uncertain. Germline CDR1 reads MNHNS; CDR2 reads SASEGT. The CDR3 has 13 residues. With 1 base removed from V and 5 bases from J, the gap between germline ends came to 8 bases. CDR3 residues: CASSEDSAYGYTF. Written as DNA, the CDR3 is TGTGCCAGCAGTGAAGACTCCGCATATGGCTACACCTTC.

The rearrangement uses TRBV5-6 and TRBJ2-1; no clear D gene. The CDR3 spans 12 residues. Trimming shortened V by 1 base and J by 6 bases, and 5 bases separated the two germline ends. Germline V gene sequence: CDR1 SGHDT, CDR2 YYEEEE. CDR3 coding DNA: TGTGCCAGCAGCTTGAACTTCAATGAGCAGTTCTTC. This codes for CASSLNFNEQFF.

Only a few counts were recorded for this clone. The rearrangement uses TRBV5-1 and TRBJ2-3; maybe TRBD2 (6 bases). Trimming left V 4 bases short and J 5 bases short, with 17 bases between. CDR1 is SGHRS and CDR2 is YFSETQ in the germline V gene. The CDR3 sequence is 15 residues long. CDR3 residues: CASSITGDGKDTQYF. The CDR3 nucleotides are TGCGCCAGCAGCATCACGGGGGACGGGAAAGATACGCAGTATTTT.

This chain connects TRBV4-1 to TRBJ1-2; D remains unclear. The CDR3 sequence is 15 residues long. The germline CDR1 and CDR2 sequences are MGHRA and YSYEKL. Trimming pared 4 bases from V and 3 bases from J, leaving 15 bases between. CDR3 sequence: CASSPIALPHYGYTF. CDR3 nucleotides: TGCGCCAGCAGCCCTATAGCCTTGCCCCACTATGGCTACACCTTC.

The genes are TRBV6-6 and TRBJ1-2; 7 bases are shared with TRBD1. Trimming at V came to 8 bases and at J to 0 bases, leaving 9 bases not matched to a gene. This CDR3 contains 15 residues. From germline, CDR1 is MNHNY and CDR2 SVGAGI (reference sequence). The CDR3 here is CASSPGTATNYGYTF. The CDR3 nucleotides are TGTGCCAGCTCACCCGGGACAGCGACTAACTATGGCTACACCTTC.